This TCR beta chain was profiled in a study of cytomegalovirus exposure and HLA in healthy donors. Overall study findings and caveats: The classifier was said to identify cytomegalovirus status with high specificity and sensitivity.

Germline V CDR1 and CDR2: SGHAT, FQDESV (reference sequence). Trimming took off 5 bases at V and 6 bases at J, with 11 bases between the two ends. The CDR3 runs 13 residues. Points on this clone: Its specificity is unknown.

Among the 110 or so subjects of the validation cohort, separate from the 666-subject first cohort, were the donors. The protocol was immunoSEQ multiplex PCR, while the TCRdb copy is restricted to in-frame clones and leaves out a portion. In the table there are fewer than 120,000 clones, roughly 90% of which are singletons. Specimen: PBMCs. The source is a woman aged 25 to 39 in good health and CMV-seropositive. The chain combines TRBV11-1 with TRBJ2-1, with D possibly being TRBD2 (5 bases). CDR3 coding DNA: TGTGCCAGCAGCGTGGACCGGGGCAATGAGCAGTTCTTC. Its protein is CASSVDRGNEQFF.